One sample yielded the 2 T cell receptor beta chains listed below, sequenced in a study of somatic reversion in DOCK8 deficiency. From 100 ng genomic DNA, TRB libraries were made by one-step EuroClonality-NGS amplicon PCR. MiXCR was run by TCRdb on the multiplex PCR reads, yielding one entry per CDR3 protein. The sample shows more than 2,500 distinct CDR3 sequences, around a quarter of them seen only once. Material for sequencing was peripheral blood. All receptors derive from a human donor in good health.

This clonotype is labeled as medium-sized. The rearrangement links TRBV6-2 or TRBV6-3 to TRBJ2-7, with a weak D call TRBD1 (6 bases). V was shortened by 5 bases and J by 4 bases, with 15 bases between the two germline ends. In germline, CDR1 is MNHEY, CDR2 SVGEGT. The CDR3 contains 14 residues. CDR3 sequence reads: CASSLHREGYEQYF. The DNA of the CDR3 is TGTGCCAGCAGTCTTCACAGGGAAGGATACGAGCAGTACTTC.

This clonotype is classed as medium-sized. V gene TRBV10-1 combines with J gene TRBJ2-7, with no clear D. Between the trimmed V and J ends, which lost 3 bases and 5 bases, there was a span of 14 bases. Germline CDR1 WNHNN, CDR2 SYGVQD (reference sequence). The CDR3 contains 14 residues. Here the CDR3 reads CASSEAAFLDEQYF. As DNA, the CDR3 is TGCGCCAGCAGTGAAGCAGCCTTCCTAGACGAGCAGTACTTC.